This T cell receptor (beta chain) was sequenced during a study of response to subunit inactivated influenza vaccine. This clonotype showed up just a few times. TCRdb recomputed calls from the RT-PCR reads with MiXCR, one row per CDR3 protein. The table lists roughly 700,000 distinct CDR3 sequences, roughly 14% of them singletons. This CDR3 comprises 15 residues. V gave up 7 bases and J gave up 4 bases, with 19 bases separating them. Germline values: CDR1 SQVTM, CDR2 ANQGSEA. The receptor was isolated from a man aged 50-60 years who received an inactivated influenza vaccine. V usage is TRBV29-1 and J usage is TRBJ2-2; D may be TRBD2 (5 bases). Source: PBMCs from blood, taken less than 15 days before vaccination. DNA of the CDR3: TGCAGCGGGACCCACGAGCGGAGTCTCACCGGGGAGCTGTTTTTT. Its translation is CSGTHERSLTGELFF.